This entry lists 27 T cell receptor beta chains sequenced from one sample in a study of T cells in Graves' hyperthyroidism and ophthalmopathy. RNA transcripts were the template for amplifying TCR beta CDR3 regions. First-round RT-PCR targeting the TCR CDR3 was performed with the HTBI primer set. MiXCR was run by TCRdb on the multiplex PCR reads, yielding one entry per CDR3 protein. The table lists hundreds of thousands of distinct CDR3 sequences, roughly a quarter of them singletons, with about 40% in the top ten. The sequenced material came from blood. The source is a woman in her forties with Graves' ophthalmopathy.

This chain connects TRBV20-1 to TRBJ2-7; the D is unclear. From germline, CDR1 is DFQATT and CDR2 SNEGSKA (reference sequence). CDR3 size: 12 residues. Trimming stripped 6 bases from V and 2 bases from J, with 11 bases between. CDR3 sequence (DNA): TGCAGTGCCAGACTCCTAGCCTACGAGCAGTACTTC. As protein: CSARLLAYEQYF.

V usage is TRBV6-5 and J usage is TRBJ2-5, with D uncertain. The CDR3 is made up of 13 amino acids. Germline V gene lookup returns CDR1 MNHEY and CDR2 SVGAGI. V shed 7 bases and J shed 5 bases, with 14 bases lying between them. CDR3 coding DNA: TGTGCCAGCATTTCGGTGGTAGGCGAGACCCAGTACTTC. Translation gives CASISVVGETQYF.

This clonotype was counted ten times or more. The chain recombines TRBV20-1 with TRBJ2-2, with D unclear. The CDR3 spans 12 residues. Germline assignment: CDR1 DFQATT and CDR2 SNEGSKA (reference sequence). With 5 bases removed from V and 2 bases from J, the gap between germline ends came to 6 bases. DNA for the CDR3: TGCAGTGCTCGGCAAAACACCGGGGAGCTGTTTTTT. Translated: CSARQNTGELFF.

This clonotype was picked up many times. The rearrangement joins TRBV19 to TRBJ1-1; no definite D call. V was clipped by 6 bases and J by 1 base, with 12 bases between them. CDR1 and CDR2 (germline): LNHDA, SQIVND (reference sequence). There are 14 residues in the CDR3. CDR3: CASSPILRNTEAFF. The CDR3 DNA follows: TGTGCCAGTAGCCCTATTCTAAGGAACACTGAAGCTTTCTTT.

The chain couples TRBV5-1 to TRBJ1-1; a weak D match, TRBD1 (5 bases). Germline V gene sequence: CDR1 SGHRS, CDR2 YFSETQ. This CDR3 region has 13 residues. The ends were cut back, 4 bases at V and 1 base at J, with 8 bases in the middle. The CDR3 here is CASSPDKNTEAFF. Written as DNA, the CDR3 is TGCGCCAGCAGCCCGGACAAGAACACTGAAGCTTTCTTT.

This clonotype was seen many times. The rearrangement uses TRBV28 and TRBJ2-2, with a possible D match to TRBD2 (6 bases). The V gene lost 3 bases and the J gene lost 4 bases, with 12 bases spanning the gap. The CDR3 is 15 residues long. The germline CDR1 and CDR2 sequences are MDHEN and SYDVKM. CDR3 nucleotide sequence: TGTGCCAGCAGTTTTAACGGGAGAGGCACCGGGGAGCTGTTTTTT. It is translated as CASSFNGRGTGELFF.

This clonotype has a count of ten or more. Here the CDR3 reads CASSLERGDSGTEAFF. CDR3 nucleotides: TGTGCCAGCAGCTTAGAGAGGGGGGATTCCGGCACTGAAGCTTTCTTT. This rearrangement joins TRBV7-6 to TRBJ1-1; D perhaps matches TRBD1 (6 bases). CDR3 length equals 16 residues. CDR1 and CDR2 (germline): SGHVS, FNYEAQ. The V gene lost 1 base and the J gene lost 4 bases, with 16 bases spanning the gap.

This clonotype was observed many times. The gene calls are TRBV3-1 and TRBJ2-5; D is undetermined. The germline gives CDR1 LGHDT, CDR2 YNNKEL (reference sequence). Trimming stripped 1 base from V and 5 bases from J, with 14 bases between. This CDR3 is built from 15 residues. CDR3 DNA sequence: TGTGCCAGCAGCCAAGTCCCAGCGATGGGTGAGACCCAGTACTTC. Translation gives CASSQVPAMGETQYF.

This clonotype has ten or more counts. The chain joins TRBV12-3 or TRBV12-4 to TRBJ2-5; 9 nucleotides agree with TRBD2. V lost 2 bases, J lost 6 bases, and 4 bases stayed unmatched. The CDR3 covers 14 residues. The CDR3 reads CASSLSAGGKTQYF. In nucleotides, the CDR3 is TGTGCCAGCAGTTTATCGGCGGGGGGGAAGACCCAGTACTTC.

This clonotype has just a few counts. This chain uses TRBV28 with TRBJ2-7, with D perhaps matching TRBD1 (6 bases). Trimming pared 6 bases from V and 3 bases from J, leaving 18 bases between. From germline, CDR1 is MDHEN and CDR2 SYDVKM. CDR3 length: 15 amino acids. Here the CDR3 reads CASSPIRDTYYEQYF. In nucleotides, the CDR3 is TGTGCCAGCAGCCCAATCCGGGACACGTACTACGAGCAGTACTTC.

The CDR3 bases are TGTGCCAGCAGTTACCCCTCTCACAGGGTGGACACTGAAGCTTTCTTT. This gives the protein CASSYPSHRVDTEAFF. This chain links TRBV6-5 with TRBJ1-1; tentatively, D is TRBD1 (6 bases). Trimming took off 2 bases at V and 3 bases at J, with 16 bases between the two ends. The CDR3 covers 16 residues. Germline CDR1 reads MNHEY; CDR2 reads SVGAGI.

The table lists this clonotype with many counts. The chain combines TRBV28 with TRBJ1-1, with D tentatively TRBD1 (5 bases). V was cut by 5 bases and J by 4 bases, with 23 bases left in between. Germline lookup yields CDR1 MDHEN and CDR2 SYDVKM. There are 17 residues in the CDR3. CDR3 amino acids: CASSPQSRTSRGTEAFF. The CDR3 DNA reads as TGTGCCAGCAGTCCCCAGTCAAGGACTAGTAGGGGCACTGAAGCTTTCTTT. Full variable domain (remainder filled in from reference TRBV28 and TRBJ1-1): DVKVTQSSRYLVKRTGEKVFLECVQDMDHENMFWYRQDPGLGLRLIYFSYDVKMKEKGDIPEGYSVSREKKERFSLILESASTNQTSMYLCASSPQSRTSRGTEAFFGQGTRLTVV.

This clonotype was observed at least ten times. The genes are TRBV29-1 and TRBJ1-2; 8 bases agree with TRBD1. V shed 3 bases and J 3 bases; nucleotides not matched to a gene: 3. The CDR3 covers 13 residues. Germline V gene sequence: CDR1 SQVTM, CDR2 ANQGSEA. The chain's CDR3 is CSVDGQGDYGYTF. The DNA of the CDR3 is TGCAGCGTTGATGGACAGGGAGACTATGGCTACACCTTC.

This clonotype has ten or more counts. The chain has TRBV19 and TRBJ2-2; D is undetermined. CDR1 is LNHDA and CDR2 is SQIVND in the germline V gene (reference sequence). This CDR3 is 12 amino acids long. V dropped 2 bases and J dropped 5 bases, with 3 bases sitting between them. CDR3 protein: CASSIRTGELFF. In DNA, the CDR3 is TGTGCCAGTAGTATACGTACCGGGGAGCTGTTTTTT. Based on the CDR3 plus reference TRBV19 and TRBJ2-2, the full variable domain is DGGITQSPKYLFRKEGQNVTLSCEQNLNHDAMYWYRQDPGQGLRLIYYSQIVNDFQKGDIAEGYSVSREKKESFPLTVTSAQKNPTAFYLCASSIRTGELFFGEGSRLTVL.

This clonotype came up many times. This chain links TRBV6-6 with TRBJ2-7; TRBD1 matches at 7 bases. The trim removed 2 bases at V and 5 bases at J, leaving 3 bases unmatched. The CDR3 sequence is 13 residues long. Germline CDR1 is MNHNY and CDR2 is SVGAGI (reference sequence). The CDR3 coding sequence is TGTGCCAGCAGTTACAGGGACAGAGACGAGCAGTACTTC. Translation: CASSYRDRDEQYF.

The rearrangement links TRBV6-1 to TRBJ2-7, with 7 nucleotides matching TRBD2. Trimming took 6 bases from V and 2 from J; bases not matched to a gene: 7. Germline assignment: CDR1 MNHNS and CDR2 SASEGT. The CDR3 sequence is 14 residues long. DNA of the CDR3: TGTGCCAGCAGCAAACCCGGACTAGCCTACGAGCAGTACTTC. This sequence encodes CASSKPGLAYEQYF.

This chain connects TRBV27 to TRBJ2-2, with D tentatively TRBD1 or TRBD2 (5 bases each). CDR1 MNHEY and CDR2 SMNVEV come from the germline V gene (reference sequence). The CDR3 totals 14 residues. V was pared by 4 bases and J by 7 bases, with 13 bases between. Here the CDR3 reads CASSWYWGSGELFF. The CDR3, as DNA: TGTGCCAGCAGTTGGTATTGGGGGAGCGGGGAGCTGTTTTTT.

This clonotype was seen at least ten times. V gene TRBV14 combines with J gene TRBJ2-5; unclear D gene. V was cut by 0 bases and J by 1 base, with 6 bases left in between. CDR1 and CDR2 from the germline V gene are SGHDN and FVKESK. This CDR3 comprises 14 residues. DNA for the CDR3: TGTGCCAGCAGCCAAGACACAGTCCAAGAGACCCAGTACTTC. It is translated as CASSQDTVQETQYF.

This clonotype was seen many times. The genes are TRBV5-5 and TRBJ2-2, with D perhaps being TRBD1 or TRBD2 (5 bases each). The CDR3 runs 16 residues. CDR1 is SGHKS and CDR2 is YYEKEE in the germline V gene (reference sequence). V was pared by 0 bases and J by 1 base, with 10 bases between. The CDR3 DNA follows: TGTGCCAGCAGCTTGGACGGGGCGTGGAACACCGGGGAGCTGTTTTTT. This gives the protein CASSLDGAWNTGELFF.

This clonotype was observed once. A much bigger clone sits one base away, suggesting this may be a read error. The chain is built from TRBV9 and TRBJ2-1; no clear D gene. V was shortened by 4 bases and J by 1 base, with 12 bases between the two germline ends. Per the germline V gene, CDR1 is SGDLS and CDR2 is YYNGEE. The CDR3 spans 15 residues. In DNA form, the CDR3 reads TGTGCCAGCAGCAACATGGACGGTTCCTACAATGAGCAGTTCTTC. Translating gives CASSNMDGSYNEQFF.

V gene TRBV6-1 combines with J gene TRBJ1-5, with 7 positions matching TRBD1. The ends lost 5 bases at V and 13 bases at J; junction bases unmatched: 20. The CDR3 loop spans 16 amino acids. Germline-derived CDR1 and CDR2 are MNHNS and SASEGT. In DNA, the CDR3 is TGTGCCAGCAGTAGACAGAGCGGGACAGTGGGATCATCACAGCATTTT. Encoded protein: CASSRQSGTVGSSQHF.

This clonotype was seen many times. This chain joins TRBV27 and TRBJ1-5; 8 positions agree with TRBD1. CDR1 is MNHEY, CDR2 SMNVEV, per germline (reference sequence). J lost 6 bases, V lost 0 bases, and 4 bases had no gene match. CDR3 size: 15 residues. In DNA, the CDR3 is TGTGCCAGCAGTTTATCACCAGGGGGCCGTCAGCCCCAGCATTTT. Its translation is CASSLSPGGRQPQHF.

This clonotype was counted once. The chain is built from TRBV2 and TRBJ1-2; 10 nucleotides agree with TRBD1. Germline V gene sequence: CDR1 SNHLY, CDR2 FYNNEI. J was trimmed by 7 bases and V by 4 bases; bases with no gene match: 6. The CDR3 consists of 14 residues. Here the CDR3 DNA reads TGTGCCAGCAGTGGGGACAGGGGCTACACTGGCTACACCTTC. Residues: CASSGDRGYTGYTF.

This clonotype has at least ten counts. The chain recombines TRBV7-8 with TRBJ2-7; 9 positions match TRBD2. CDR3 length: 16 residues. Germline V CDR1 and CDR2: SGHVS, FQNEAQ. V gave up 1 base and J gave up 3 bases; unmatched junction bases: 7. CDR3 residues: CASSLVGSGRIYEQYF. The DNA for the CDR3 is TGTGCCAGCAGCTTAGTGGGCAGCGGGAGGATCTACGAGCAGTACTTC.

The chain has TRBV6-2 or TRBV6-3 and TRBJ1-1; D not resolved. The V gene's germline CDR1 is MNHEY and CDR2 SVGEGT. V was shortened by 2 bases and J by 9 bases, with 13 bases between the two germline ends. This CDR3 is built from 13 residues. The CDR3, as DNA: TGTGCCAGCAGTTACCCGGACCCGCCTCAAGCTTTCTTT. It translates to CASSYPDPPQAFF.

This clonotype appeared many times. CDR3 sequence: CASSTSRAEAKNIQYF. The CDR3 DNA is TGTGCCAGCAGTACCTCCCGGGCCGAAGCCAAAAACATTCAGTACTTC. The chain is built from TRBV6-2 or TRBV6-3 and TRBJ2-4; D unclear. Germline V gives CDR1 MNHEY, CDR2 SVGEGT. Trimming removed 5 bases from V and 0 bases from J, with 14 bases in between. The CDR3 extends over 16 amino acids.

V and J are TRBV24-1 and TRBJ2-5; 7 nucleotides line up with TRBD2. Trimming removed 2 bases from V and 5 bases from J; junction bases left unmatched: 4. Germline lookup yields CDR1 KGHDR and CDR2 SFDVKD. This CDR3 comprises 14 residues. CDR3 nucleotides: TGTGCCACCAGTGATTCGTGGGGGGGGGAGACCCAGTACTTC. Translated: CATSDSWGGETQYF.